Presented here are 27 T cell receptor beta chains from one specimen sequenced in a study of T cells expressing NK-cell markers (TCRdb year 2020). Receptor amplification or capture employed 5' RACE. The reads were generated on an Illumina HiSeq 2000. Based on TCRdb reprocessing of the reads, there is one entry per CDR3 protein sequence, and DNA is missing. The sample table includes 120,000 to 150,000 distinct CDR3 sequences. 12% of the sample is taken by the ten largest. Sequences were obtained from blood T cells: a sorted CD56 or NKG2C T cell subset, CD4+ or CD8+ T cells, or bulk PBMC T cells (not recorded which). The origin of the receptors is a man aged 18-30 years in good health. Donor details come from another sample of the same person, matched by shared clones.

The gene calls are TRBV6-2 or TRBV6-3 and TRBJ2-1; TCRdb's D call of TRBD2 is untestable without DNA. The germline gives CDR1 MNHEY, CDR2 SVGEGT. The CDR3 spans 14 residues. The CDR3 loop reads CASRGLAGNNEQFF.

The chain carries TRBV14 and TRBJ2-1. Germline V gene sequence: CDR1 SGHDN, CDR2 FVKESK. The CDR3 is 13 amino acids. The CDR3: CASSQYVWDEQFF.

The rearrangement uses TRBV12-3 or TRBV12-4 and TRBJ2-2. The CDR3 extends over 13 amino acids. The chain's CDR3 is CASSPSETGELFF.

The J gene is TRBJ2-2, the V gene TRBV4-1; the D call of TRBD1 rests on TCRdb alone, since no DNA is present to check it. This CDR3 region has 14 residues. CDR1 is MGHRA, CDR2 YSYEKL, per germline. CDR3 protein: CASSRLQGGGELFF.

This chain links TRBV6-2 or TRBV6-3 with TRBJ2-7; TCRdb's D call of TRBD1 is untestable without DNA. The CDR3 consists of 11 residues. Germline V gene lookup returns CDR1 MNHEY and CDR2 SVGEGT. This CDR3 is CATGREFEQYF.

The J gene is TRBJ2-1, the V gene TRBV10-2; TCRdb outputs TRBD2, but without DNA this stays unchecked. The CDR3 is made up of 12 amino acids. CDR1 is WSHSY and CDR2 is SAAADI in the germline V gene. CDR3 residues: CASRGGMNEQFF.

V is TRBV20-1 and J is TRBJ2-1; TCRdb's D gene call, TRBD2, goes unchecked for lack of DNA. CDR3 size: 17 residues. The germline CDR1 and CDR2 sequences are DFQATT and SNEGSKA (reference sequence). The CDR3 loop is CSARDRSGTSGSNEQFF.

V is TRBV2 and J is TRBJ2-5; TCRdb calls TRBD1, which cannot be checked without DNA. This CDR3 is built from 13 residues. Germline CDR1 SNHLY, CDR2 FYNNEI. CDR3 in amino acids: CASRTGGIETQYF.

V gene TRBV5-6 combines with J gene TRBJ1-1. Germline V gives CDR1 SGHDT, CDR2 YYEEEE. The CDR3 has 15 residues. The CDR3 sequence: CASSLAEVRDTEAFF.

The CDR3 protein is CASSNSPPSTDTQYF. V gene TRBV6-5 combines with J gene TRBJ2-3; as DNA is missing, the TRBD2 call by TCRdb cannot be tested. CDR1 is MNHEY and CDR2 is SVGAGI in the germline V gene. This CDR3 is built from 15 residues.

The chain couples TRBV12-3 or TRBV12-4 to TRBJ2-1; TCRdb names TRBD1, which stays unverified in the absence of DNA. CDR3 length: 19 residues. CDR3 protein: CASRRGGLGAGTGDNEQFF.

This chain uses TRBV7-2 with TRBJ2-1. The CDR3 is made up of 14 amino acids. The V gene's germline CDR1 is SGHTA and CDR2 FQGNSA. Here the CDR3 reads CASSLYSSYNEQFF. Drawing the rest from reference TRBV7-2 and TRBJ2-1, the complete variable domain is GAGVSQSPSNKVTEKGKDVELRCDPISGHTALYWYRQSLGQGLEFLIYFQGNSAPDKSGLPSDRFSAERTGGSVSTLTIQRTQQEDSAVYLCASSLYSSYNEQFFGPGTRLTVL.

This chain links TRBV23-1 with TRBJ2-6. TRBV23-1 is classed as an ORF, of uncertain function. This CDR3 contains 17 residues. The CDR3 sequence: CASSQRTRSSGANVLTF.

This chain links TRBV11-2 with TRBJ2-2. The length of the CDR3 is 16 residues. Germline V gives CDR1 SGHAT, CDR2 FQNNGV. CDR3 protein: CASSLDRLVNTGELFF.

The chain combines TRBV29-1 with TRBJ2-2. There are 12 residues in the CDR3. Germline CDR1 and CDR2: SQVTM and ANQGSEA. The CDR3 here is CSVASGAGELFF.

The rearrangement joins TRBV2 to TRBJ1-4; without DNA, the TCRdb call of TRBD1 cannot be checked. The CDR3 runs to 16 residues. Germline loops: CDR1 SNHLY, CDR2 FYNNEI. The CDR3 reads CASSGGTAHDNEKLFF.

The CDR3 protein is CSVEDEGTGREYF. This chain links TRBV29-1 with TRBJ2-4; TCRdb's D call of TRBD1 is untestable without DNA. Per the germline V gene, CDR1 is SQVTM and CDR2 is ANQGSEA. This CDR3 is 13 amino acids long.

The V call is TRBV20-1, the J call TRBJ2-7. CDR3 size: 16 residues. Germline V gene data show CDR1 as DFQATT and CDR2 as SNEGSKA (reference sequence). This CDR3 reads CSARPEAAGVTYEQYF.

This chain links TRBV18 with TRBJ1-2. Germline-derived CDR1 and CDR2 are KGHSH and LQKENI. This CDR3 region has 14 residues. This chain's CDR3 is CASHQAQDNYGYTF. The variable domain in full, completed from reference TRBV18 and TRBJ1-2, reads NAGVMQNPRHLVRRRGQEARLRCSPMKGHSHVYWYRQLPEEGLKFMVYLQKENIIDESGMPKERFSAEFPKEGPSILRIQQVVRGDSAAYFCASHQAQDNYGYTFGSGTRLTVV.

The J gene is TRBJ2-3, the V gene TRBV28; TCRdb outputs TRBD1, but without DNA this stays unchecked. The CDR3 contains 14 residues. Germline values: CDR1 MDHEN, CDR2 SYDVKM. This CDR3 reads CASSQGTSGDTQYF.

The rearrangement links TRBV20-1 to TRBJ2-4; TCRdb names TRBD2, which stays unverified in the absence of DNA. The length of the CDR3 is 18 residues. Germline-derived CDR1 and CDR2 are DFQATT and SNEGSKA (reference sequence). The CDR3 spells CSAGGTSGQGGAKNIQYF.

V is TRBV4-1 and J is TRBJ2-1; TCRdb outputs TRBD1, but without DNA this stays unchecked. Germline V CDR1 and CDR2: MGHRA, YSYEKL. CDR3 length: 15 residues. The CDR3 protein is CASSPRRDASHEQFF.

V usage is TRBV29-1 and J usage is TRBJ2-7; TCRdb proposes TRBD1, but this gene call is untestable without DNA. The CDR3 has 14 amino acids. The germline V gene encodes CDR1 SQVTM and CDR2 ANQGSEA. CDR3 amino acids: CSVVPQTGPKEQYF.

V is TRBV5-1 and J is TRBJ2-3. CDR3 length: 12 residues. The germline CDR1 and CDR2 sequences are SGHRS and YFSETQ. The CDR3 here is CASRVHSDTQYF.

V usage is TRBV25-1 and J usage is TRBJ2-7; TCRdb returns TRBD1, unconfirmable since there is no DNA. Germline-derived CDR1 and CDR2 are MGHDK and SYGVNS. This CDR3 is built from 14 residues. The CDR3: CASSGTPTAYEQYF.

The chain is built from TRBV30 and TRBJ2-1; TCRdb gives TRBD1 as the D gene, but with no DNA this cannot be confirmed. From germline, CDR1 is GTSNPN and CDR2 SVGIG (reference sequence). This CDR3 is 14 amino acids long. CDR3 sequence reads: CAWSPGTGGVGQFF.

The chain uses TRBV12-3 or TRBV12-4 and TRBJ2-2; TCRdb indicates TRBD1, and absent DNA this call remains unverified. The CDR3 has 13 amino acids. The CDR3 loop is CASGQTDTGELFF.